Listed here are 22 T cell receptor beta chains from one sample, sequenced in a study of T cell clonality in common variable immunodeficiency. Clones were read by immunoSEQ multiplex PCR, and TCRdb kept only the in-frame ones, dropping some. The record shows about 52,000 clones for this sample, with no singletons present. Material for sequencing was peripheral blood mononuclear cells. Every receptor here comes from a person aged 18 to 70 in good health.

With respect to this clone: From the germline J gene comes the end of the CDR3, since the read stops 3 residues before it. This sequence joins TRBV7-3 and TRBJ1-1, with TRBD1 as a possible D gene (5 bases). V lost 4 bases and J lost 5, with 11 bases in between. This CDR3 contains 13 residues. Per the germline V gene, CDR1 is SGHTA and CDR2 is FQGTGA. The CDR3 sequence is CASSWREGTEAFF. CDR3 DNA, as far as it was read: TGTGCCAGCAGCTGGCGAGAGGGGACTGAA.

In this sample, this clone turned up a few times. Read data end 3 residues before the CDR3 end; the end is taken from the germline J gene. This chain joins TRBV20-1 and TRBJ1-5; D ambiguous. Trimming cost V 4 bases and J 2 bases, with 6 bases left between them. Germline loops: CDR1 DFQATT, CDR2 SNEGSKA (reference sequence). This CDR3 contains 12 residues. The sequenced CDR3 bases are TGCAGTGCTAAGGGCGGCAATCAGCCC. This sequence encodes CSAKGGNQP. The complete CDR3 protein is CSAKGGNQPQHF.

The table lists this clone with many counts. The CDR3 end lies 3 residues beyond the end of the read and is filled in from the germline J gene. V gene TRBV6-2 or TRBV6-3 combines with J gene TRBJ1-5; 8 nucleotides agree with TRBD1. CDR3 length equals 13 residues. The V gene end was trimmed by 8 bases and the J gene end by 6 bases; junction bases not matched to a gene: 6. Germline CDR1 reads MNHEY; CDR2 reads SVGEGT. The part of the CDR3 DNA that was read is TGTGCCAGCCGGGACAGGACTCGTCAGCCC. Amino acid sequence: CASRDRTRQP. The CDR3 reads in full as CASRDRTRQPQHF.

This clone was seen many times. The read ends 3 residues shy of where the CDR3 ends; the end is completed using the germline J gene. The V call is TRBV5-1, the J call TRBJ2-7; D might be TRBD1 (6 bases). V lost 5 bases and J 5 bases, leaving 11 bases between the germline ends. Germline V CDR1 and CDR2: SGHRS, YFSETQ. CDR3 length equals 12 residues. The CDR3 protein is CASSEGVNEQYF. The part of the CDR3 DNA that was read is TGCGCCAGCAGTGAGGGGGTAAACGAG. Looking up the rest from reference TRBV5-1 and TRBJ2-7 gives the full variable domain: KAGVTQTPRYLIKTRGQQVTLSCSPISGHRSVSWYQQTPGQGLQFLFEYFSETQRNKGNFPGRFSGRQFSNSRSEMNVSTLELGDSALYLCASSEGVNEQYFGPGTRLTVT.

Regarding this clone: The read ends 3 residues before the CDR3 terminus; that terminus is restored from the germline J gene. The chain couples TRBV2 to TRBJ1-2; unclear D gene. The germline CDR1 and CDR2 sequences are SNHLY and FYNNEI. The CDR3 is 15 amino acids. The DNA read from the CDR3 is TGTGCCAGCAGCGTTATGGGTTCTAGCACAGATACG. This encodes CASSVMGSSTDT. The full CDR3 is CASSVMGSSTDTYTF.

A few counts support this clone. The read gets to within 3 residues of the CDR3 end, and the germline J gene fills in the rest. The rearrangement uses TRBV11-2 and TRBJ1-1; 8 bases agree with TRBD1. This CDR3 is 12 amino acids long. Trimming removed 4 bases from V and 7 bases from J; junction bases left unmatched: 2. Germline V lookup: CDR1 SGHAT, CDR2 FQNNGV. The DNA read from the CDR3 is TGTGCCAGCAGCTACGGACAGGGTGAA. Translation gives CASSYGQGE. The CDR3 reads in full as CASSYGQGEAFF.

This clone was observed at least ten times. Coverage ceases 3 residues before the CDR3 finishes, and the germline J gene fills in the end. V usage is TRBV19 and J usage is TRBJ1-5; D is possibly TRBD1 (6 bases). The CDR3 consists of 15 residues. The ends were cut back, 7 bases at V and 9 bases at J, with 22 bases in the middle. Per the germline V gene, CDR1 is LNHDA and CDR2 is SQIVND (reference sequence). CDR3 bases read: TGTGCCAGTACCCCGGGACACCTATTATTGTCGCCC. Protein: CASTPGHLLLSP. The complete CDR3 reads CASTPGHLLLSPQHF.

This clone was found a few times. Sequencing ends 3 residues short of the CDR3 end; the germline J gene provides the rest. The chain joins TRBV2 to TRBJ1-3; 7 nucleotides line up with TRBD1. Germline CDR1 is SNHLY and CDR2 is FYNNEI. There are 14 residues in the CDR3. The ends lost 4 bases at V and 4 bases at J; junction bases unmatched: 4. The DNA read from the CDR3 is TGTGCCAGCAGTGGACAGGGTCTCGGAAACACC. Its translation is CASSGQGLGNT. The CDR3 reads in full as CASSGQGLGNTIYF.

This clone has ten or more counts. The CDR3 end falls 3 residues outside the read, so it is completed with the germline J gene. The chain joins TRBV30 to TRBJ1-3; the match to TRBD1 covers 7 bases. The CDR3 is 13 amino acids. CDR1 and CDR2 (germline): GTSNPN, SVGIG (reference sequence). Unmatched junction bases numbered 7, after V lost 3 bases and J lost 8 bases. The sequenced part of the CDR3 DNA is TGTGCCTGGAGCCTCAAGGGGGCTGACACC. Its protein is CAWSLKGADT. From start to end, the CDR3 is CAWSLKGADTIYF.

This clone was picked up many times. The CDR3 loop reads CASGLTGWTEAFF. The part of the CDR3 DNA that was read is TGTGCCAGCGGCCTAACAGGTTGGACTGAA. The rearrangement uses TRBV11-2 and TRBJ1-1; D might be TRBD1 (5 bases). The CDR3 extends 3 residues past the end of the read, so its final part is completed from the germline J gene. V lost 8 bases, J lost 5 bases, and 15 bases lay in between. The CDR3 has 13 amino acids. CDR1 is SGHAT and CDR2 is FQNNGV in the germline V gene.

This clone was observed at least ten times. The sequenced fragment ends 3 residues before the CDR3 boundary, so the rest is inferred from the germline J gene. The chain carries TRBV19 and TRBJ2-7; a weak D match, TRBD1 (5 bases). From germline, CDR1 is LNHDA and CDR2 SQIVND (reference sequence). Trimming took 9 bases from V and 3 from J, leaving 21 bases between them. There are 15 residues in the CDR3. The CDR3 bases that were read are TGTGCCAGCTCTGACCCGAAAAAGGGGTACTACGAG. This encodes CASSDPKKGYYE. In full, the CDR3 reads CASSDPKKGYYEQYF.

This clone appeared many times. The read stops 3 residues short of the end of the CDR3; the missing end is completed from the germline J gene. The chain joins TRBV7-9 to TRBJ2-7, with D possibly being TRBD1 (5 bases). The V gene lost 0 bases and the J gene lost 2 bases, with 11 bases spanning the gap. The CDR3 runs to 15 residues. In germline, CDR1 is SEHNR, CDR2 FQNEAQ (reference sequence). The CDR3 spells CASSLAAAGPYEQYF. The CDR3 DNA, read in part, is TGTGCCAGCAGCTTAGCGGCGGCAGGGCCCTACGAG.

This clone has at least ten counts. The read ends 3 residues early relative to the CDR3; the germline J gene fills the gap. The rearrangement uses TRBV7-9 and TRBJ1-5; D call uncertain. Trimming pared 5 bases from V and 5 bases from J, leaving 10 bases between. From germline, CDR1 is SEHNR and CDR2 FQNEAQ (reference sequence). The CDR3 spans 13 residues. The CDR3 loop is CASSHSLDQPQHF. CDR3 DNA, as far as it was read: TGTGCCAGCAGCCACTCTTTGGATCAGCCC.

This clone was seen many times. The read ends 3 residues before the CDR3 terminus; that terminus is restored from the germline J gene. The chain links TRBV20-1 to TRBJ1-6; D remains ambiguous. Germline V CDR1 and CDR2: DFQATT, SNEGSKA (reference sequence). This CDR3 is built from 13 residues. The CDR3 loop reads CSASFSRGSPLHF. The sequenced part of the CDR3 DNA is TGCAGTGCTAGTTTTAGCCGAGGAAGCCCC.

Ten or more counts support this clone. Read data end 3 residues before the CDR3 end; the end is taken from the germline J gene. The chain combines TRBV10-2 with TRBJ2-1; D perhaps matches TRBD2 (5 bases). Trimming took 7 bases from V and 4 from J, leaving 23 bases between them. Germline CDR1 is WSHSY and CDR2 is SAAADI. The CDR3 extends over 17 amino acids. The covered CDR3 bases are TGCGCCAGCATCCCCCTCCCCCGGGGAGAAGGTTACAATGAG. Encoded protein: CASIPLPRGEGYNE. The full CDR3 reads CASIPLPRGEGYNEQFF.

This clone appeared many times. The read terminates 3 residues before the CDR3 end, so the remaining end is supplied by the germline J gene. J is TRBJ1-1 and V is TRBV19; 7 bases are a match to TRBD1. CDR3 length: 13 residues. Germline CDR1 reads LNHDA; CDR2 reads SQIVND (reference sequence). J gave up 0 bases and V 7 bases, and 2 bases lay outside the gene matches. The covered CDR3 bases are TGTGCCAGTACGACAGGGATGAACACTGAA. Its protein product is CASTTGMNTE. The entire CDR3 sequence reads CASTTGMNTEAFF.

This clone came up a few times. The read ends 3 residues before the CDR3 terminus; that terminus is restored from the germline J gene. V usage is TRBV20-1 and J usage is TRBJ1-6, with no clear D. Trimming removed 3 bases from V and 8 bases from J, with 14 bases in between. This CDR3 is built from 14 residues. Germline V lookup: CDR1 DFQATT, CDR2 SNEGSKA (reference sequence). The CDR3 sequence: CSASGSRPDSPLHF. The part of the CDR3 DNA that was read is TGCAGTGCTAGTGGGTCTAGGCCGGATTCACCC.

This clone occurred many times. The CDR3 reads CASSYFRGTANEQFF. The CDR3 DNA, read in part, is TGTGCCAGCAGTTACTTCCGGGGTACGGCTAATGAG. This chain links TRBV6-2 or TRBV6-3 with TRBJ2-1; D might be TRBD2 (5 bases). With the read ending 3 residues before the CDR3 end, the germline J gene is used to fill in that end. Germline-derived CDR1 and CDR2 are MNHEY and SVGEGT. V shed 1 base and J shed 7 bases, with 14 bases lying between them. The CDR3 sequence is 15 residues long.

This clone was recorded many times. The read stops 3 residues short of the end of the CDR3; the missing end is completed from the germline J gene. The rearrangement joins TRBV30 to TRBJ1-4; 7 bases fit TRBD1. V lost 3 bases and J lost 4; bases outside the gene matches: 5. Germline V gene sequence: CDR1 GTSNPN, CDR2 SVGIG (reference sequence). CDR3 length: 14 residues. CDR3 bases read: TGTGCCTGGAGGAGGACAGGAAATAATGAAAAA. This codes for CAWRRTGNNEK. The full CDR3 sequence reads CAWRRTGNNEKLFF.

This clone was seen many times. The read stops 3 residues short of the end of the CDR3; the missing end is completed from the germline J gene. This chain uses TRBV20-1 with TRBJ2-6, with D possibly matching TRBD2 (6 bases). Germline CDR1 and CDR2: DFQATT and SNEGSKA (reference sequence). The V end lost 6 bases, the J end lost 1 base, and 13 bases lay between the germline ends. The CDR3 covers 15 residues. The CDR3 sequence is CSAPVRGSGANVLTF. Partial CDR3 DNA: TGCAGTGCCCCAGTCCGGGGGTCTGGGGCCAACGTC.

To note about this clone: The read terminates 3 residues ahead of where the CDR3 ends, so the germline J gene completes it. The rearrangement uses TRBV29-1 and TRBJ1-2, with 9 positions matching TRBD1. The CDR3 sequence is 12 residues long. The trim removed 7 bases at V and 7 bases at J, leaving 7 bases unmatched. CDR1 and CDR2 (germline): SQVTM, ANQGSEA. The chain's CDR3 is CSAGTGFFGYTF. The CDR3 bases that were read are TGCAGCGCCGGGACAGGGTTTTTTGGC.

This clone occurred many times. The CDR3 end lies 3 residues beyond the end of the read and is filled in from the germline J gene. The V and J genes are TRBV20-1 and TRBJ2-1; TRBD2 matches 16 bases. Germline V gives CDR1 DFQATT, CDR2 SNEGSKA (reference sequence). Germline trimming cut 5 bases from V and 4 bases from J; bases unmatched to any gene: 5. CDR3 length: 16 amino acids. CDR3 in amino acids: CSAPGLAGGSYNEQFF. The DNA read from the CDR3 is TGCAGTGCTCCGGGACTAGCGGGGGGGAGTTACAATGAG.